These 21 T cell receptor beta chains were sequenced from one sample in a study of T cell responses to AZD1222 COVID-19 vaccine. This table comes from immunoSEQ multiplex PCR, and its TCRdb copy is limited to in-frame clones, with some not included. The sample comprises 100,000 to 150,000 clones, around 90% of which are singletons, and less than 4% rests with the top ten. The input for sequencing was peripheral blood, taken 28 days after the second AZD1222 dose. The receptor source for this set is an adult who received the AZD1222 COVID-19 vaccine.

The chain couples TRBV28 to TRBJ2-1, with D perhaps being TRBD1 or TRBD2 (5 bases each). The germline V and J ends were trimmed by 6 bases and 2 bases, with 14 bases remaining between them. The CDR3 consists of 15 residues. The germline CDR1 and CDR2 sequences are MDHEN and SYDVKM. The CDR3 spells CASSRRDGPYNEQFF. The CDR3 coding sequence is TGTGCCAGCAGCCGACGGGACGGCCCCTACAATGAGCAGTTCTTC.

J is TRBJ2-7 and V is TRBV28; 9 bases are shared with TRBD1. The germline V gene has CDR1 MDHEN and CDR2 SYDVKM. With 3 bases clipped from V and 3 bases from J, the junction kept 6 bases outside the gene matches. The CDR3 contains 15 residues. CDR3 nucleotide sequence: TGTGCCAGCAGTTTCGTACAGGGGGCAGGCTACGAGCAGTACTTC. Protein: CASSFVQGAGYEQYF.

The rearrangement uses TRBV12-3 or TRBV12-4 and TRBJ2-7; D gene uncertain. V lost 3 bases and J 5 bases, leaving 8 bases between the germline ends. The CDR3 sequence is 12 residues long. The CDR3 nucleotides read TGTGCCAGCAGTTTTTTTACCCACGAGCAGTACTTC. It codes for CASSFFTHEQYF.

J is TRBJ1-1 and V is TRBV19, with D uncertain. The germline gives CDR1 LNHDA, CDR2 SQIVND (reference sequence). CDR3 length: 14 amino acids. Trimming cost V 0 bases and J 0 bases, with 5 bases left between them. Written as DNA, the CDR3 is TGTGCCAGTAGTATAGAAGGCATGAACACTGAAGCTTTCTTT. Translation: CASSIEGMNTEAFF.

The V gene is TRBV5-6, the J gene TRBJ1-3; TRBD1 agrees at 7 bases. The CDR3 extends over 15 amino acids. J lost 2 bases, V lost 3 bases, and 5 bases had no gene match. CDR1 is SGHDT, CDR2 YYEEEE, per germline. The CDR3: CASSWGTAAGNTIYF. The CDR3 nucleotides read TGTGCCAGCAGCTGGGGGACAGCGGCTGGAAACACCATATATTTT.

V and J are TRBV5-6 and TRBJ2-5; D possibly corresponds to TRBD2 (5 bases). CDR1 SGHDT and CDR2 YYEEEE come from the germline V gene. The CDR3 length is 14 residues. Deletions cut 7 bases from V and 0 bases from J, with 13 bases between. DNA of the CDR3: TGTGCCAGCTCCACCGGGATCAACCAAGAGACCCAGTACTTC. Translation gives CASSTGINQETQYF.

CDR3 coding DNA: TGTGCCATCAGTGAGGGGGACAGGAGAGCAGAGACCCAGTACTTC. It translates to CAISEGDRRAETQYF. J is TRBJ2-5 and V is TRBV10-3; 8 bases align to TRBD1. The ends lost 2 bases at V and 4 bases at J; junction bases unmatched: 6. Germline lookup yields CDR1 ENHRY and CDR2 SYGVKD. The CDR3 runs to 15 residues.

The rearrangement links TRBV5-1 to TRBJ2-3, with D possibly being TRBD1 or TRBD2 (5 bases each). CDR1 and CDR2 (germline): SGHRS, YFSETQ. This CDR3 spans 14 amino acids. The germline V and J ends were trimmed by 0 bases and 2 bases, with 7 bases remaining between them. The CDR3 DNA is TGCGCCAGCAGCTTGGGGGGGATCACAGATACGCAGTATTTT. Amino acid sequence: CASSLGGITDTQYF.

The genes are TRBV25-1 and TRBJ1-5, with TRBD1 matching over 7 bases. From germline, CDR1 is MGHDK and CDR2 SYGVNS. V gave up 8 bases and J gave up 7 bases; unmatched junction bases: 8. This CDR3 is 13 amino acids long. The CDR3 DNA reads as TGTGCCAGCTCAGGGGGGCTATGGCAGCCCCAGCATTTT. Amino acids: CASSGGLWQPQHF. Using reference TRBV25-1 and TRBJ1-5 for the parts outside the CDR3, the full variable domain is EADIYQTPRYLVIGTGKKITLECSQTMGHDKMYWYQQDPGMELHLIHYSYGVNSTEKGDLSSESTVSRIRTEHFPLTLESARPSHTSQYLCASSGGLWQPQHFGDGTRLSIL.

The chain joins TRBV7-2 to TRBJ1-1; 9 positions agree with TRBD1. Germline V gene lookup returns CDR1 SGHTA and CDR2 FQGNSA. There are 12 residues in the CDR3. The trim removed 7 bases at V and 9 bases at J, leaving 6 bases unmatched. The CDR3 bases are TGTGCCAGCACCCTGGACAGGGGCCAAGCTTTCTTT. It specifies CASTLDRGQAFF.

The rearrangement uses TRBV18 and TRBJ2-3; 7 bases are shared with TRBD2. With V trimmed by 0 bases and J by 3 bases, 0 bases remained unmatched. Per the germline V gene, CDR1 is KGHSH and CDR2 is LQKENI. The CDR3 totals 14 residues. The CDR3 reads CASSPPSGTDTQYF. The CDR3 DNA is TGTGCCAGCTCACCACCTAGCGGGACAGATACGCAGTATTTT.

The V call is TRBV3-1 (or the pseudogene TRBV3-2), the J call TRBJ2-1; D may be TRBD2 (5 bases). Trimming removed 4 bases from V and 0 bases from J, with 16 bases in between. Germline V gene lookup returns CDR1 LGHDT and CDR2 YNNKEL (reference sequence). This CDR3 is 17 amino acids long. DNA for the CDR3: TGTGCCAGCAGCCCGAACTACCTGGGGAGCTCCTACAATGAGCAGTTCTTC. Residues: CASSPNYLGSSYNEQFF.

The J gene is TRBJ1-2, the V gene TRBV5-1; D may be TRBD1 (6 bases). The germline V and J ends were trimmed by 0 bases and 6 bases, with 24 bases remaining between them. CDR1 and CDR2 from the germline V gene are SGHRS and YFSETQ. This CDR3 region has 18 residues. The CDR3 region is CASSLDSGGGGQGDGYTF. CDR3 sequence (DNA): TGCGCCAGCAGCTTGGACTCAGGAGGGGGAGGCCAGGGTGATGGCTACACCTTC.

This clone has a single count. The chain carries TRBV10-3 and TRBJ1-1; no clear D gene. Germline lookup yields CDR1 ENHRY and CDR2 SYGVKD. The V end was cut by 5 bases, the J end by 0 bases, with 13 bases between. The CDR3 has 15 residues. The CDR3 nucleotides read TGTGCCATCAGTCCTGCGGGAGGGATGAACACTGAAGCTTTCTTT. The encoded protein is CAISPAGGMNTEAFF.

The gene calls are TRBV14 and TRBJ2-1, with D unclear. The CDR3 is 14 amino acids. CDR1 is SGHDN and CDR2 is FVKESK in the germline V gene. Trimming pared 0 bases from V and 10 bases from J, leaving 13 bases between. The CDR3 DNA sequence: TGTGCCAGCAGCCAAGAGTGGGTATCTGGGGAGCAGTTCTTC. Translating gives CASSQEWVSGEQFF.

The sample holds one count of this clone. The chain recombines TRBV19 with TRBJ1-2, with a possible D match to TRBD1 (6 bases). V shed 4 bases and J shed 4 bases, with 13 bases lying between them. In germline, CDR1 is LNHDA, CDR2 SQIVND (reference sequence). This CDR3 has 14 residues. CDR3 coding DNA: TGTGCCAGTAGTAGTGGGGACAATCTCTATGGCTACACCTTC. Amino acid sequence: CASSSGDNLYGYTF.

The CDR3 loop reads CASSPMGDTQYF. The DNA of the CDR3 is TGTGCCAGTAGCCCAATGGGAGATACGCAGTATTTT. The chain couples TRBV19 to TRBJ2-3; no clear D gene. The germline V gene encodes CDR1 LNHDA and CDR2 SQIVND (reference sequence). Trimming took off 6 bases at V and 5 bases at J, with 9 bases between the two ends. This CDR3 is 12 amino acids long.

The chain is built from TRBV15 and TRBJ2-5; 7 nucleotides match TRBD1. Losses at the gene ends were 3 bases for V and 5 bases for J; bases not matched to a gene: 6. Germline CDR1 is LNHNV and CDR2 is YYDKDF (reference sequence). There are 14 residues in the CDR3. The CDR3 sequence is CATSSDRVGETQYF. CDR3 DNA: TGTGCCACCAGCAGCGACAGGGTGGGGGAGACCCAGTACTTC.

This chain links TRBV7-3 with TRBJ1-6; TRBD1 matches at 7 bases. Germline lookup yields CDR1 SGHTA and CDR2 FQGTGA. The CDR3 spans 13 residues. The junction had 4 bases not matched to a gene; V was cut back by 4 bases and J by 10 bases. CDR3 nucleotide sequence: TGTGCCAGCAGCTCCGAACAGGGGTCACCCCTCCACTTT. Protein: CASSSEQGSPLHF.

The chain is built from TRBV28 and TRBJ1-2; D may be TRBD1 (6 bases). CDR3 length: 14 amino acids. The germline V gene has CDR1 MDHEN and CDR2 SYDVKM. Trimming cost V 7 bases and J 2 bases, with 14 bases left between them. CDR3 DNA sequence: TGTGCCAGCACCCCACTGGGGGGCAACTATGGCTACACCTTC. This sequence encodes CASTPLGGNYGYTF.

This clone was counted only a few times. The rearrangement links TRBV30 to TRBJ1-5; possibly TRBD1 for D (6 bases). Deletions cut 4 bases from V and 2 bases from J, with 9 bases between. From germline, CDR1 is GTSNPN and CDR2 SVGIG (reference sequence). The CDR3 is 13 amino acids. The CDR3 protein is CAWTGDRNQPQHF. The CDR3 region has the DNA TGTGCCTGGACAGGGGACCGCAATCAGCCCCAGCATTTT.